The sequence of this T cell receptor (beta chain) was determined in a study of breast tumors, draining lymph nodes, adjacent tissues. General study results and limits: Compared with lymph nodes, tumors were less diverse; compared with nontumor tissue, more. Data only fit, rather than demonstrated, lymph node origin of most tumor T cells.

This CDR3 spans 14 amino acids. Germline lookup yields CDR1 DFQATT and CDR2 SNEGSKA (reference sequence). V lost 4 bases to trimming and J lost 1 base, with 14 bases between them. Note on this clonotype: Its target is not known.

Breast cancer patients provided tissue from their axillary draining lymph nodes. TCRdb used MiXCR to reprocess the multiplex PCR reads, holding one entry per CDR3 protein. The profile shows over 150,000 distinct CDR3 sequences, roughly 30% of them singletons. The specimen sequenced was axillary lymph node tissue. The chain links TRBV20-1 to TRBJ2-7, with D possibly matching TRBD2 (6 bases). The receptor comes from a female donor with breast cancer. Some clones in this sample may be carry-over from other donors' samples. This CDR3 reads CSATRDSPSYEQYF. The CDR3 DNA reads TGCAGTGCTACCCGGGACTCGCCTTCCTACGAGCAGTACTTC.